The rows below give T cell receptor beta chains drawn from one sample of a study of early T cells in non-severe SARS-CoV-2 infection. TCRdb re-called the 5' RACE reads with MiXCR, one entry per CDR3 protein. This repertoire shows 64,000 or so distinct CDR3 sequences, over 10% found once; its top ten account for roughly 1.4%. This sample comprised whole blood, obtained at baseline. Every receptor here comes from an adult who was a healthcare worker with PCR-confirmed SARS-CoV-2 infection or an uninfected control (not recorded which). CDR3s include the opening cysteine and the closing phenylalanine or tryptophan. The D gene is left open where the match is weak. Clone size appears in some rows only: once, few, many, or a class for an expanded clone.

D gene	clone size	J gene	V gene	CDR3 DNA	CDR3 protein
-	-	TRBJ2-1	TRBV6-6	TGTGCCAGCAGTTCCCTGGGTGAGCAGTTCTTC	CASSSLGEQFF
-	many	TRBJ2-3	TRBV4-2	TGTGCCAGCAGCCAAGTTATAGCGGTAGGGGGCACAGATACGCAGTATTTT	CASSQVIAVGGTDTQYF
TRBD1	-	TRBJ1-5	TRBV28	TGTGCCAGCAGCAGGGGGGGGGAGCCCCAGCATTTT	CASSRGGEPQHF
-	many	TRBJ1-1	TRBV27	TGTGCCAGCAGTCGGGGGGATTTGTACACTGAAGCTTTCTTT	CASSRGDLYTEAFF
TRBD1	few	TRBJ1-1	TRBV20-1	TGCAGTGCCAAGCGTAGGACAGGACAGAACACTGAAGCTTTCTTT	CSAKRRTGQNTEAFF
-	-	TRBJ2-3	TRBV7-6	TGTGCCAGCAGCGAGGACAGAAATACGCAGTATTTT	CASSEDRNTQYF
-	few	TRBJ1-5	TRBV19	TGTGCCAGTAGTTCCGACAGCTTCAGCAATCAGCCCCAGCATTTT	CASSSDSFSNQPQHF
-	few	TRBJ1-2	TRBV12-3/TRBV12-4	TGTGCCAGCAGTTCGGACACTTACTATGGCTACACCTTC	CASSSDTYYGYTF
-	-	TRBJ1-2	TRBV7-2	TGTGCCAGCAGCTCGGATGTGTATGGCTATGGCTACACCTTC	CASSSDVYGYGYTF
-	-	TRBJ1-5	TRBV7-2	TGTGCCAGCAGCTCCCGAGGGAGGGGGGAAAATCAGCCCCAGCATTTT	CASSSRGRGENQPQHF
TRBD2	-	TRBJ2-1	TRBV6-5	TGTGCCAGCAGTTACTCTTCTAGCGGGAGGGCCAATGAGCAGTTCTTC	CASSYSSSGRANEQFF
TRBD2	-	TRBJ2-1	TRBV20-1	TGCAGTGCTAGACCCCCGTCTAGCGGGAGTGTCTACTATGAGCAGTTCTTC	CSARPPSSGSVYYEQFF
-	-	TRBJ1-4	TRBV20-1	TGCAGTGCTAGAATCCTTGGGGATGAAAAACTGTTTTTT	CSARILGDEKLFF
TRBD2	-	TRBJ2-1	TRBV5-6	TGTGCCAGCAACCCTTTAGGACTAGCGGGAGACTCCTACAATGAGCAGTTCTTC	CASNPLGLAGDSYNEQFF
-	-	TRBJ2-7	TRBV28	TGTGCCAGCAGTTTACCCCGCAAGGGCATTGAGCAGTACTTC	CASSLPRKGIEQYF
-	many	TRBJ2-1	TRBV12-3/TRBV12-4	TGTGCCAGCAGTCAAAGCTCCTACAATGAGCAGTTCTTC	CASSQSSYNEQFF
-	-	TRBJ1-2	TRBV19	TGTGCCAGTAGTCGACAGGCCTATGGCTACACCTTC	CASSRQAYGYTF
TRBD2	many	TRBJ2-2	TRBV28	TGTGCCAGTAAACTAGCGGGGGGGCCTCGGACCGGGGAGCTGTTTTTT	CASKLAGGPRTGELFF
-	medium-sized	TRBJ2-1	TRBV7-2	TGTGCCAGCAGCTTAGAGGGTATCTCCTACAATGAGCAGTTCTTC	CASSLEGISYNEQFF
TRBD2	-	TRBJ2-5	TRBV12-3/TRBV12-4	TGTGCCAGCACTGAGGGGACTAGCCAAGAGACCCAGTACTTC	CASTEGTSQETQYF
TRBD2	-	TRBJ2-3	TRBV4-2	TGTGCCAGCAGCCGACGAGGGACTAGCGGAGGGAAGACAGATACGCAGTATTTT	CASSRRGTSGGKTDTQYF
-	few	TRBJ2-2	TRBV5-6	TGTGCCAGCAGCTTGAGAGGGGCCCCAACCGGGGAGCTGTTTTTT	CASSLRGAPTGELFF
TRBD1	-	TRBJ2-7	TRBV30	TGTGCCTGGAGTTGGGGACAGGGAACCTACGAGCAGTACTTC	CAWSWGQGTYEQYF
TRBD1	many	TRBJ2-5	TRBV24-1	TGTGCCACCAGTGGAACAGGGGAAGAGACCCAGTACTTC	CATSGTGEETQYF
-	many	TRBJ1-3	TRBV2	TGTGCCAGCCTCGTTGCGCAGGGCCATCTCCCATCTGGAAACACCATATATTTT	CASLVAQGHLPSGNTIYF
-	-	TRBJ1-1	TRBV5-1	TGCGCCAGCAGCTTGTACGGGGGTGAGAACACTGAAGCTTTCTTT	CASSLYGGENTEAFF
-	-	TRBJ2-7	TRBV12-3/TRBV12-4	TGTGCCAGCAGCACTCTAGGAGGTCCCTACGAGCAGTACTTC	CASSTLGGPYEQYF
-	-	TRBJ1-1	TRBV20-1	TGCAGTGCTGGGGAGACGACAGTCACTGAAGCTTTCTTT	CSAGETTVTEAFF
-	-	TRBJ1-5	TRBV4-3	TGCGCCAGCAGCCAAGATTTGGGGAGCCAGCCCCAGCATTTT	CASSQDLGSQPQHF
-	-	TRBJ2-7	TRBV4-3	TGCGCCAGCAGCCAAGGATGGACGGTGGGATCCTACGAGCAGTACTTC	CASSQGWTVGSYEQYF
-	few	TRBJ1-1	TRBV18	TGTGCCAGCCCGAATCCAGGGAGGTACGCTGAAGCTTTCTTT	CASPNPGRYAEAFF
TRBD1	many	TRBJ2-1	TRBV6-4	TGTGCCAGCAGCCCCGGGACAGGGGAGAATGAGCAGTTCTTC	CASSPGTGENEQFF
TRBD2	many	TRBJ2-1	TRBV6-2/TRBV6-3	TGTGCCAGCACCAGACTAGCCGGCAATGAGCAGTTCTTC	CASTRLAGNEQFF
-	-	TRBJ2-7	TRBV14	TGTGCCAGCAGCCCCTGGGACCGAGAATACGAGCAGTACTTC	CASSPWDREYEQYF
TRBD1	few	TRBJ2-1	TRBV5-4	TGTGCCAGCAGCCCTCCGGGACAGGGTTACAATGAGCAGTTCTTC	CASSPPGQGYNEQFF
-	many	TRBJ2-7	TRBV18	TGTGCCAGCTCACCCCGGGAGCGGACCCCCCACGAGCAGTACTTC	CASSPRERTPHEQYF
TRBD1	few	TRBJ2-1	TRBV28	TGTGCCAGCAGTTTATGGCGACAGGGGCAGGCCTACAATGAGCAGTTCTTC	CASSLWRQGQAYNEQFF
-	-	TRBJ1-3	TRBV10-3	TGTGCCATCAGAGGTTCAGGGGCCGGAAACACCATATATTTT	CAIRGSGAGNTIYF
TRBD1	many	TRBJ2-3	TRBV20-1	TGCAGTCCTCGACAGGGAACAGATACGCAGTATTTT	CSPRQGTDTQYF
TRBD1	-	TRBJ2-7	TRBV2	TGTGCCAGCAGGCGGGACAGGGGCTACGAGCAGTACTTC	CASRRDRGYEQYF
TRBD1	-	TRBJ1-3	TRBV29-1	TGCAGCGTAGGGACAGGTTCTGGAAACACCATATATTTT	CSVGTGSGNTIYF
TRBD1	few	TRBJ2-5	TRBV4-1	TGCGCCAGCAGCCAAGGTCAGGGGGTCGAGACCCAGTACTTC	CASSQGQGVETQYF
TRBD1	many	TRBJ2-1	TRBV6-2/TRBV6-3	TGTGCCAGCAGTCGCCACTCCAGGGGACAGGGTTACAATGAGCAGTTCTTC	CASSRHSRGQGYNEQFF
-	-	TRBJ2-5	TRBV12-3/TRBV12-4	TGTGCCAGCAACCCAACCGGGTACCAAGAGACCCAGTACTTC	CASNPTGYQETQYF
-	-	TRBJ1-6	TRBV7-8	TGTGCCAGCAGCTTAGGCGTCAACTCACCCCTCCACTTT	CASSLGVNSPLHF
-	few	TRBJ2-1	TRBV5-4	TGTGCCAGCAGCTTGGAGGCCAAGCAGTTCTTC	CASSLEAKQFF
TRBD1	few	TRBJ2-1	TRBV11-2	TGTGCCAGCAGCTTTGGACCGGCCCGACAGGGTGGGGAGAATGAGCAGTTCTTC	CASSFGPARQGGENEQFF
-	few	TRBJ2-7	TRBV20-1	TGCAGTGCTCCGACCGGTCATTCCTACGAGCAGTACTTC	CSAPTGHSYEQYF
-	few	TRBJ2-2	TRBV7-9	TGTGCCAGCAGCTCGACAGTCTTGAGGACCGGGGAGCTGTTTTTT	CASSSTVLRTGELFF
-	-	TRBJ2-7	TRBV19	TGTGCCAGTACCGAGCGCAGGGGCTACGAGCAGTACTTC	CASTERRGYEQYF
TRBD1	few	TRBJ1-2	TRBV27	TGTGCCAGCAGTCCGGGGACAGGATATTATGGCTACACCTTC	CASSPGTGYYGYTF
-	many	TRBJ2-7	TRBV6-6	TGTGCCAGCAGGGATTACGAGCAGTACTTC	CASRDYEQYF
-	-	TRBJ1-1	TRBV29-1	TGCAGCGTTGTCCGCACTGAAGCTTTCTTT	CSVVRTEAFF
-	few	TRBJ2-3	TRBV20-1	TGCAGTGCTAACCCACTATCCAGCGGCGATTCGGTTACGCAGTATTTT	CSANPLSSGDSVTQYF
-	many	TRBJ2-1	TRBV10-3	TGTGCCATCAGTGGAGGGGCTCATGAGCAGTTCTTC	CAISGGAHEQFF
-	many	TRBJ1-2	TRBV4-1	TGCGCCAGCAGCCAATCCCTGGGGGCTGACTATGGCTACACCTTC	CASSQSLGADYGYTF
-	-	TRBJ1-3	TRBV28	TGTGCCAGCAGTTTTGAGGTAACTGGAAACACCATATATTTT	CASSFEVTGNTIYF
-	few	TRBJ2-7	TRBV5-1	TGCGCCAGCAGCTTGGAGGCACAAACCTACGAGCAGTACTTC	CASSLEAQTYEQYF
-	few	TRBJ1-4	TRBV5-1	TGCGCCAGCAGCGTAGCTTACGGTGAAAAACTGTTTTTT	CASSVAYGEKLFF